This TCR beta chain was found in a study of OX40 agonist ivuxolimab in advanced cancers. For the study at large: Cohort: approximately 79% men, mean age about 60, aged roughly 23 to 79.

The germline V gene has CDR1 MGHRA and CDR2 YSYEKL. V gave up 1 base and J gave up 4 bases, with 16 bases separating them. The CDR3 totals 16 residues. TCRdb keeps only in-frame clones here, not all; method: immunoSEQ multiplex PCR. The sample includes approximately 63,000 clones, 79% of them seen just once. Study results and caveats: Also present in some nonresponders was a low level of normalized T-cell clonal expansion. Clonal expansion from baseline to week 6 occurred in both CD4+ and CD8+ T cells. Which antigen the expanded peripheral T cells recognized is unknown.

By share, this clone counts as medium-sized. Its antigen remains unidentified. The receptor comes from an adult with an advanced solid tumor such as melanoma, head and neck, liver or kidney cancer. J is TRBJ1-2 and V is TRBV4-1, with D maybe TRBD1 (6 bases). Sequencing was performed on CD4+ or CD8+ T cells sorted from blood, taken in a trial of the OX40 agonist ivuxolimab. The CDR3 here is CASSQGYREGGYGYTF. In DNA, the CDR3 is TGCGCCAGCAGCCAAGGGTACAGGGAAGGCGGCTATGGCTACACCTTC.